The T cell receptor beta chain described here comes from a study of shared clonotypes between healthy human individuals. As for the study in general: Per donor, three plates held CD4 naive cells, three held CD4 memory, two held CD8 naive and one held CD8 memory.

On sorted subsets, replicate PCRs used about 0.2 ug DNA, or tens of thousands of T cell genomes. Original processing methods: Junction-only sequences without quality scores came from ImmunoSEQ, so filtering differed. Assay: immunoSEQ multiplex PCR; the TCRdb copy retains only in-frame clones and omits some. V, J and clone size are those of that table, while D and trimming were read from the DNA. The sample consists of about 580,000 clones, 95% to 98% of them appearing once. CDR1 and CDR2 (germline): SQVTM, ANQGSEA. Trimming pared 4 bases from V and 0 bases from J, leaving 10 bases between. The CDR3 is made up of 13 amino acids. In the naive CD8 group, cells lacked CD45RO and were positively selected for CCR7, so terminally differentiated effector memory CD45RA+ cells were left out. The study enrolled healthy HIV-negative adults without recent acute infections or vaccinations as donors.

The genes are TRBV29-1 and TRBJ2-7, with unresolved D. Specimen: naive CD8+ T cells sorted from blood. The source of this sequence is a man aged 30 to 39 in good health. CDR3 in amino acids: CSVAEQSSYEQYF. The CDR3 DNA reads as TGCAGCGTTGCCGAGCAGAGCTCCTACGAGCAGTACTTC.